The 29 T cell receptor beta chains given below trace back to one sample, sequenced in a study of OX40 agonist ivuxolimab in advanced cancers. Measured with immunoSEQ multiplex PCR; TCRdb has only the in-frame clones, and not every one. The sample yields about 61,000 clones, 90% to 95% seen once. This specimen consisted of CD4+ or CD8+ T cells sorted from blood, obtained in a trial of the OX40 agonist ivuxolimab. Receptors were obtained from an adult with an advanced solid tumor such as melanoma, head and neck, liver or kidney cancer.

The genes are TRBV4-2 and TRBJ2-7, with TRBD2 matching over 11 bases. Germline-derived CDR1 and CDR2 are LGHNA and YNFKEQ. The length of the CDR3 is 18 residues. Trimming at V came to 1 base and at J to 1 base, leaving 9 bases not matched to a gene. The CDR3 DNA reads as TGTGCCAGCAGCCAAGTGACTAGCGGGGATATAACATCCTACGAGCAGTACTTC. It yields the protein CASSQVTSGDITSYEQYF.

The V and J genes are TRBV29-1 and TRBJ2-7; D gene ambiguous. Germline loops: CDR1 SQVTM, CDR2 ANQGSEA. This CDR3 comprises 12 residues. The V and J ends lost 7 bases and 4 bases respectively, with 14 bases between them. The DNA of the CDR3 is TGCAGCGGGGCAAAAGGATCTTACGAGCAGTACTTC. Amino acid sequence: CSGAKGSYEQYF.

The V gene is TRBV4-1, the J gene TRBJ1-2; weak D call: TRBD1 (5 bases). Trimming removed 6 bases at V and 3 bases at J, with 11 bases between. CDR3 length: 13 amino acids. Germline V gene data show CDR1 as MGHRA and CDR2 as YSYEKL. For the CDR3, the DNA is TGCGCCAGCAGTCCGGGGCCCGACTATGGCTACACCTTC. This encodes CASSPGPDYGYTF.

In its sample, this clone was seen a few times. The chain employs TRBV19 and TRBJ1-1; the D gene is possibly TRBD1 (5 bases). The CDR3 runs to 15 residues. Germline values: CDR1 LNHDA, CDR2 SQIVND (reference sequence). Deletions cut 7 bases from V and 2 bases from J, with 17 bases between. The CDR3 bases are TGTGCCAGTACTCCAAGGGACGGCGGCAACACTGAAGCTTTCTTT. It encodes CASTPRDGGNTEAFF. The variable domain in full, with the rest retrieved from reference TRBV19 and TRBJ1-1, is DGGITQSPKYLFRKEGQNVTLSCEQNLNHDAMYWYRQDPGQGLRLIYYSQIVNDFQKGDIAEGYSVSREKKESFPLTVTSAQKNPTAFYLCASTPRDGGNTEAFFGQGTRLTVV.

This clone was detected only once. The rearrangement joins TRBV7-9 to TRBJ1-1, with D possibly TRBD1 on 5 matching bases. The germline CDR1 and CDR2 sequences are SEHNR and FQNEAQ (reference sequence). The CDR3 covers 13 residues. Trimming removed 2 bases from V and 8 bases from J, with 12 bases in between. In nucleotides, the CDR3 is TGTGCCAGCAGCTTATTTTCCGGGACGGAAGCTTTCTTT. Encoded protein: CASSLFSGTEAFF.

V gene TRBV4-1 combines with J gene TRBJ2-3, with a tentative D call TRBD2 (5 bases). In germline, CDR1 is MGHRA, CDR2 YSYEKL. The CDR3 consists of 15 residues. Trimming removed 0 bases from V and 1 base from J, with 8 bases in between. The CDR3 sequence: CASSQDVARTDTQYF. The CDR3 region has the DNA TGCGCCAGCAGCCAAGACGTAGCGCGCACAGATACGCAGTATTTT.

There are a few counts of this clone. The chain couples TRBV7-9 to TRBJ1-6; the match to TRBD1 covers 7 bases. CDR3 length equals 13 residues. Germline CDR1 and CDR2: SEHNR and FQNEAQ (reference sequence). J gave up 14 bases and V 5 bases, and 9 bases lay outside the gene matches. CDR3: CASSPQTGFSLHF. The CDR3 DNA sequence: TGTGCCAGCAGCCCTCAGACAGGGTTTTCCCTCCACTTT.

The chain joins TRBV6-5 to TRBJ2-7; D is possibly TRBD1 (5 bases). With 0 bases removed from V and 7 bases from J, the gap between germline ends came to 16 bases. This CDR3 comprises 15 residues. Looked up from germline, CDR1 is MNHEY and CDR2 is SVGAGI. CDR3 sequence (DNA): TGTGCCAGCAGTTACTCCGCCGGGCCAGGGTCAGAGCAGTACTTC. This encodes CASSYSAGPGSEQYF.

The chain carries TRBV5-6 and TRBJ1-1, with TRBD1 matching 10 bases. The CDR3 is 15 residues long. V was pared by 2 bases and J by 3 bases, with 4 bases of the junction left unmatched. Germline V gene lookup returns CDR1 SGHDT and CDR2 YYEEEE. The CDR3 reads CASSFGTGVYTEAFF. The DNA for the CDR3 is TGTGCCAGCAGCTTTGGGACAGGGGTGTACACTGAAGCTTTCTTT.

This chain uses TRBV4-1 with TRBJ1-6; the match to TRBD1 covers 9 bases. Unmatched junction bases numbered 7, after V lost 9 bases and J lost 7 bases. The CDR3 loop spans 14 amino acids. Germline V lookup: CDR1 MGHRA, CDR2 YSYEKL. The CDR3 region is CASSYGTGNSPLHF. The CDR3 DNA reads TGCGCCAGTTCCTATGGGACAGGGAATTCACCCCTCCACTTT.

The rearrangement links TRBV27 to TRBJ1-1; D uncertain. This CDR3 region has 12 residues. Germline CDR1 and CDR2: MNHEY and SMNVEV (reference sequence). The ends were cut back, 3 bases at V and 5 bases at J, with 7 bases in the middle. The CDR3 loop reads CASSLSGTEAFF. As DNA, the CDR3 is TGTGCCAGCAGTTTGAGTGGGACTGAAGCTTTCTTT.

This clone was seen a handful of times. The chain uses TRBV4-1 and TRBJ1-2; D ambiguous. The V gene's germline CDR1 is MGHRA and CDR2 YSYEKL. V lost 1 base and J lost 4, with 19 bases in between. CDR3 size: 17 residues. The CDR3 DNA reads TGCGCCAGCAGCCAAGTCGGTTATCTGGGGAAAGGCTATGGCTACACCTTC. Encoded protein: CASSQVGYLGKGYGYTF.

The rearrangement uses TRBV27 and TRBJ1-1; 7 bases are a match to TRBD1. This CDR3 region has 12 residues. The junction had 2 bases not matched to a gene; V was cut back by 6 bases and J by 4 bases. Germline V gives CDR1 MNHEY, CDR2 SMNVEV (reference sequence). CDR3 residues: CASRQGLTEAFF. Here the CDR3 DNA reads TGTGCCAGCAGACAGGGGCTCACTGAAGCTTTCTTT.

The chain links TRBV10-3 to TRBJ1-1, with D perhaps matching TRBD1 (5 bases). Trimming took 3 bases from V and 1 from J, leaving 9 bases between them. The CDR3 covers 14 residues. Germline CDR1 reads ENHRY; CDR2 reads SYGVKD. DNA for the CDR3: TGTGCCATCAGTGAAGGAGGGACGAACACTGAAGCTTTCTTT. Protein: CAISEGGTNTEAFF.

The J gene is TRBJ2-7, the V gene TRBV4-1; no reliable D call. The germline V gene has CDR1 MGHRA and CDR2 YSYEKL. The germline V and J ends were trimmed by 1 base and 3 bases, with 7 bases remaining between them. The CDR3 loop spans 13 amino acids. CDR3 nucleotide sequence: TGCGCCAGCAGCCAAGGAGGAGTCTACGAGCAGTACTTC. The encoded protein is CASSQGGVYEQYF.

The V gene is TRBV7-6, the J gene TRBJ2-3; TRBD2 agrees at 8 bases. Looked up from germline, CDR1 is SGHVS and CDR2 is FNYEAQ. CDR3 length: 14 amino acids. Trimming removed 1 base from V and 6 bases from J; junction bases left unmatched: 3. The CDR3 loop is CASSLGGGGDTQYF. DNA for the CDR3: TGTGCCAGCAGCTTAGGTGGCGGGGGGGATACGCAGTATTTT.

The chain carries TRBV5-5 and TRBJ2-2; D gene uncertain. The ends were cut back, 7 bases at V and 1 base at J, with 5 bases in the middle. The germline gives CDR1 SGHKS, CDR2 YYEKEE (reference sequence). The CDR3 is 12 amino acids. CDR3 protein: CASQLNTGELFF. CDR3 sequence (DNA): TGTGCCAGCCAACTGAACACCGGGGAGCTGTTTTTT.

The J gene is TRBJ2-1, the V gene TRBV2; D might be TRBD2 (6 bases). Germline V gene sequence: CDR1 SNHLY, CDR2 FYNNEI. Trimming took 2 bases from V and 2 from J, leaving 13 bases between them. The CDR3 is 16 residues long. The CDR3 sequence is CASSEWVGGTYNEQFF. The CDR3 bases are TGTGCCAGCAGTGAATGGGTGGGGGGAACCTACAATGAGCAGTTCTTC.

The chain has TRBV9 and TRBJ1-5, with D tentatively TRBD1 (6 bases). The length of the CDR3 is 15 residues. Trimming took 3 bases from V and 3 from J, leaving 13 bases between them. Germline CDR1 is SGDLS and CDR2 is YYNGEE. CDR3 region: CASSGLTGINQPQHF. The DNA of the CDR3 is TGTGCCAGCAGCGGCCTTACAGGGATCAATCAGCCCCAGCATTTT.

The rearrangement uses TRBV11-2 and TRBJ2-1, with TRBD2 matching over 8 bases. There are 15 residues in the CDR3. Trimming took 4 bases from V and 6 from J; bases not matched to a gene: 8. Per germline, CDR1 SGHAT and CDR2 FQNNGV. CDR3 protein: CASSSAGLAGNEQFF. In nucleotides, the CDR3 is TGTGCCAGCAGCTCGGCCGGACTAGCAGGCAATGAGCAGTTCTTC.

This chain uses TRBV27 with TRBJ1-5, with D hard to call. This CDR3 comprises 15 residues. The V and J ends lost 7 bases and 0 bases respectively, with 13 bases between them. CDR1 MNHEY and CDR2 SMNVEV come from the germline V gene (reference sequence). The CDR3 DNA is TGTGCCAGCAAAACAGTCACTTATAGCAATCAGCCCCAGCATTTT. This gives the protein CASKTVTYSNQPQHF.

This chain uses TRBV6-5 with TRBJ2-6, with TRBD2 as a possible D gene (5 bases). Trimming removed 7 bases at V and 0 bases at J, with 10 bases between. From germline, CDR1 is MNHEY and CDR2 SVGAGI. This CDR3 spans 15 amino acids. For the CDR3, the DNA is TGTGCCAGCACCCTAGCTCTCTCTGGGGCCAACGTCCTGACTTTC. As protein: CASTLALSGANVLTF.

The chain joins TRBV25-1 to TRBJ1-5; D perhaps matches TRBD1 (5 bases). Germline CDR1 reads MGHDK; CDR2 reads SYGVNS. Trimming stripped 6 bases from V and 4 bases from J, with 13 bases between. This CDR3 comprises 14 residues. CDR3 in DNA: TGTGCCAGCAGGTTAGACAGCCTAAATCAGCCCCAGCATTTT. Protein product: CASRLDSLNQPQHF.

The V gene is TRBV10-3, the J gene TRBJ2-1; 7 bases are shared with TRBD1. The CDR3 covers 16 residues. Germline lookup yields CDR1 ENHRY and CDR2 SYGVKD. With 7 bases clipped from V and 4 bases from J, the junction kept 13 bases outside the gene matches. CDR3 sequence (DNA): TGTGCCATCACTGGAAGTCGGGACAGCAATTACAATGAGCAGTTCTTC. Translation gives CAITGSRDSNYNEQFF.

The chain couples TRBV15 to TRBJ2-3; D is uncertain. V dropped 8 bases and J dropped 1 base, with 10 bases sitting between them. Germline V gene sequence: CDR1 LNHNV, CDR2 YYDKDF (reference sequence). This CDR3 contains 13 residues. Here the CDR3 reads CATGPRGTDTQYF. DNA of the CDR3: TGTGCCACCGGCCCTCGGGGCACAGATACGCAGTATTTT.

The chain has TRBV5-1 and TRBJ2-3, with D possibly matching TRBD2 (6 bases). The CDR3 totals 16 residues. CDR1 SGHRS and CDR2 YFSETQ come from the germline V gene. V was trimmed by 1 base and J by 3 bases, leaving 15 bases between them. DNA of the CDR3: TGCGCCAGCAGCTTGAATGCGGGGAGAGATACAGATACGCAGTATTTT. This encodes CASSLNAGRDTDTQYF.

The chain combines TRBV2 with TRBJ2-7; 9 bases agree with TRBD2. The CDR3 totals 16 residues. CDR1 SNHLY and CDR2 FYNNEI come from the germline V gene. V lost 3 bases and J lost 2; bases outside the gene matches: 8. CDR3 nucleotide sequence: TGTGCCAGCAGTGAGGGCGCGGCGGGGGGGGCCTACGAGCAGTACTTC. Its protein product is CASSEGAAGGAYEQYF.

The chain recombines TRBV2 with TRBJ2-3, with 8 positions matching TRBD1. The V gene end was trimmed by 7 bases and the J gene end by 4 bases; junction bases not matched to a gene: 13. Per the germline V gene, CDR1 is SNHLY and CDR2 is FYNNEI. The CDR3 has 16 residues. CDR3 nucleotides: TGTGCCAGCATCATACAGGGGGGACCCACCTCAGATACGCAGTATTTT. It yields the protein CASIIQGGPTSDTQYF.

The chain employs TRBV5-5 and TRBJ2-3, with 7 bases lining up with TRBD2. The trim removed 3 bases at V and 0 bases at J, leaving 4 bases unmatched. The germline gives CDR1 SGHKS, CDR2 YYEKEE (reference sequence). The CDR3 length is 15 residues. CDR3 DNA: TGTGCCAGCAGCTACCTAGCGGAGAGCACAGATACGCAGTATTTT. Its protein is CASSYLAESTDTQYF.